This T cell receptor (beta chain) was sequenced during a study of cytomegalovirus exposure and HLA in healthy donors. PCR primers comprised 60 Vbeta and 13 Jbeta primers. The method was immunoSEQ multiplex PCR; TCRdb's version includes in-frame clones alone and lacks a portion of them. This table has hundreds of thousands of clones, over 70% appearing once. V lost 7 bases, J lost 6 bases, and 5 bases stayed unmatched. This CDR3 is built from 13 residues. Germline assignment: CDR1 SNHLY and CDR2 FYNNEI. This receptor was taken from a woman aged 55-69 years in good health and CMV-seropositive. The sample taken for sequencing was PBMCs. The chain employs TRBV2 and TRBJ2-5; 10 positions agree with TRBD1. The CDR3: CASTQDRGKTQYF. In DNA form, the CDR3 reads TGTGCCAGCACTCAGGACAGGGGGAAGACCCAGTACTTC.